Below are 16 T cell receptor beta chains sequenced from a single sample in a study of T cell responses to AZD1222 COVID-19 vaccine. Generated by immunoSEQ multiplex PCR, the TCRdb table keeps only in-frame clones and is missing some. The sample has over 55,000 clones; around four fifths are singletons. The sample here was peripheral blood, taken 28 days after the second AZD1222 dose. The origin of the receptors is an adult who received the AZD1222 COVID-19 vaccine.

This chain joins TRBV7-8 and TRBJ1-2; 7 nucleotides line up with TRBD1. Per germline, CDR1 SGHVS and CDR2 FQNEAQ. The trim removed 0 bases at V and 5 bases at J, leaving 9 bases unmatched. The CDR3 is 16 amino acids. The CDR3 bases are TGTGCCAGCAGCTTAGCGGGACAGCTTCCGTTGTATGGCTACACCTTC. Residues: CASSLAGQLPLYGYTF.

This rearrangement joins TRBV6-4 to TRBJ2-2; possible D gene TRBD2, 5 bases. The CDR3 is 14 amino acids. V was cut by 6 bases and J by 6 bases, with 14 bases left in between. Germline CDR1 is MRHNA and CDR2 is SNTAGT. The CDR3 loop reads CASRVSGAAGELFF. DNA for the CDR3: TGTGCCAGCAGAGTAAGCGGCGCGGCCGGGGAGCTGTTTTTT.

This clone rates as medium-sized. This chain joins TRBV5-1 and TRBJ2-5; D remains unclear. The germline V and J ends were trimmed by 4 bases and 5 bases, with 12 bases remaining between them. From germline, CDR1 is SGHRS and CDR2 YFSETQ. The CDR3 sequence is 13 residues long. The DNA of the CDR3 is TGCGCCAGCAGCCCGGAGCTGGGCGAGACCCAGTACTTC. This sequence encodes CASSPELGETQYF.

This clone has just a few counts. The V gene is TRBV7-9, the J gene TRBJ2-5, with D perhaps matching TRBD2 (5 bases). With 5 bases removed from V and 5 bases from J, the gap between germline ends came to 15 bases. Looked up from germline, CDR1 is SEHNR and CDR2 is FQNEAQ (reference sequence). This CDR3 comprises 14 residues. The CDR3 here is CASSPPERKETQYF. Written as DNA, the CDR3 is TGTGCCAGCAGCCCCCCCGAGCGGAAGGAGACCCAGTACTTC.

V and J are TRBV4-2 and TRBJ1-2; D perhaps matches TRBD1 (6 bases). Germline CDR1 reads LGHNA; CDR2 reads YNFKEQ. The V gene lost 0 bases and the J gene lost 5 bases, with 22 bases spanning the gap. The CDR3 loop spans 18 amino acids. The CDR3 loop is CASSQDLPGALTRYGYTF. Written as DNA, the CDR3 is TGTGCCAGCAGCCAAGATCTACCAGGGGCGTTGACTCGTTATGGCTACACCTTC.

In this sample, this clone turned up once. This sequence joins TRBV5-7 and TRBJ1-1, with D perhaps matching TRBD1 (6 bases). TRBV5-7 carries the ORF label, with uncertain function. V lost 1 base and J lost 5, with 12 bases in between. This CDR3 has 14 amino acids. CDR3 in amino acids: CASSLPGAGTEAFF. The CDR3 nucleotides read TGTGCCAGCAGCTTGCCGGGGGCTGGGACTGAAGCTTTCTTT.

V usage is TRBV27 and J usage is TRBJ2-7; TRBD2 matches at 7 bases. The CDR3 totals 14 residues. The germline gives CDR1 MNHEY, CDR2 SMNVEV (reference sequence). The V segment lost 6 bases and the J segment 7 bases; nucleotides outside the gene matches: 12. The CDR3 loop is CASSPRGMGGEQYF. CDR3 nucleotide sequence: TGTGCCAGCAGCCCCCGCGGCATGGGGGGGGAGCAGTACTTC.

This chain joins TRBV2 and TRBJ2-3, with a weak D call TRBD2 (6 bases). The V gene's germline CDR1 is SNHLY and CDR2 FYNNEI. The ends were cut back, 10 bases at V and 2 bases at J, with 16 bases in the middle. The CDR3 runs 14 residues. The CDR3 DNA sequence: TGTGCCACTGGCTCGCGGGAAGACACAGATACGCAGTATTTT. As protein: CATGSREDTDTQYF.

The CDR3 coding sequence is TGTGCCAGCGGACAGGCCCTCACTGAAGCTTTCTTT. As protein: CASGQALTEAFF. V usage is TRBV19 and J usage is TRBJ1-1, with 7 bases that match TRBD1. The CDR3 is 12 residues long. Trimming took 9 bases from V and 4 from J; bases not matched to a gene: 5. Germline CDR1 reads LNHDA; CDR2 reads SQIVND (reference sequence). Drawing the rest from reference TRBV19 and TRBJ1-1, the complete variable domain is DGGITQSPKYLFRKEGQNVTLSCEQNLNHDAMYWYRQDPGQGLRLIYYSQIVNDFQKGDIAEGYSVSREKKESFPLTVTSAQKNPTAFYLCASGQALTEAFFGQGTRLTVV.

As to this clone: This same CDR3 is encoded by further DNA sequences in the sample. CDR3 sequence: CASRGQGDQPQHF. CDR3 coding DNA: TGTGCCAGTAGGGGTCAGGGAGATCAGCCCCAGCATTTT. The chain joins TRBV19 to TRBJ1-5; maybe TRBD1 (5 bases). Trimming shortened V by 6 bases and J by 5 bases, and 11 bases separated the two germline ends. Germline CDR1 LNHDA, CDR2 SQIVND (reference sequence). The CDR3 contains 13 residues.

This clone was counted once. The CDR3 reads CSVDRGGSGNTIYF. In nucleotides, the CDR3 is TGCAGCGTTGACAGGGGGGGCTCTGGAAACACCATATATTTT. J is TRBJ1-3 and V is TRBV29-1; 7 bases are shared with TRBD1. V was clipped by 3 bases and J by 0 bases; unmatched bases: 2. The CDR3 is 14 amino acids. Germline V gene data show CDR1 as SQVTM and CDR2 as ANQGSEA.

The V gene is TRBV9, the J gene TRBJ1-1; D is uncertain. Trimming took off 0 bases at V and 6 bases at J, with 18 bases between the two ends. CDR1 is SGDLS and CDR2 is YYNGEE in the germline V gene. CDR3 length: 16 residues. As DNA, the CDR3 is TGTGCCAGCAGCGTAGAGGTCCTGGTCGGGGAGGCTGAAGCTTTCTTT. This encodes CASSVEVLVGEAEAFF.

This chain joins TRBV13 and TRBJ1-6; D gene ambiguous. Per germline, CDR1 PRHDT and CDR2 FYEKMQ (reference sequence). The V end was cut by 3 bases, the J end by 0 bases, with 9 bases between. The CDR3 totals 16 residues. The CDR3 loop reads CASSFSVSSYNSPLHF. CDR3 coding DNA: TGTGCCAGCAGCTTTTCTGTCAGCTCCTATAATTCACCCCTCCACTTT.

The gene calls are TRBV7-9 and TRBJ2-7, with D unresolved. Germline V gives CDR1 SEHNR, CDR2 FQNEAQ (reference sequence). The CDR3 covers 16 residues. V was cut by 5 bases and J by 2 bases, with 19 bases left in between. The CDR3, as DNA: TGTGCCAGCAGCCCCGGAATGGGCCCGACGGCCTACGAGCAGTACTTC. Translated: CASSPGMGPTAYEQYF.

This clone was observed once. The rearrangement joins TRBV10-3 to TRBJ1-6, with TRBD1 matching over 7 bases. This CDR3 is 15 amino acids long. Germline assignment: CDR1 ENHRY and CDR2 SYGVKD. Trimming removed 10 bases from V and 9 bases from J; junction bases left unmatched: 15. CDR3 protein: CASRQGSGNFSPLHF. In DNA form, the CDR3 reads TGTGCCAGCCGACAGGGCTCGGGTAATTTTTCACCCCTCCACTTT.

The chain uses TRBV6-1 and TRBJ2-7; TRBD2 aligns across 13 bases. Germline-derived CDR1 and CDR2 are MNHNS and SASEGT. V lost 3 bases to trimming and J lost 1 base; unmatched junction nucleotides: 0. This CDR3 is built from 15 residues. The CDR3: CASSEGLAGSYEQYF. The CDR3 DNA reads as TGTGCCAGCAGTGAGGGACTAGCGGGGTCCTACGAGCAGTACTTC.